The clone carrying this T cell receptor beta chain was seen only once. The data derive from a study of blood T cell repertoires in COVID-19. In the study overall: The United States, Italy and Spain supplied acute and convalescent COVID-19 samples.

Original processing notes: By means of reference gene primer amplification, nucleated cell counts were estimated. Assay used: immunoSEQ multiplex PCR; TCRdb lists only in-frame clones, some missing. That table furnishes V, J and clone size, whereas the DNA furnished D and trimming. Seen here are some 200,000 clones, about 91% observed once, and the top ten hold 1.2%. This CDR3 contains 12 residues. Trimming left V 6 bases short and J 3 bases short, with 8 bases between. CDR1 is MDHEN and CDR2 is SYDVKM in the germline V gene. The receptor's source is a man aged 25-45 years with acute or convalescent COVID-19. The V call is TRBV28, the J call TRBJ1-2; D is uncertain. The sample comprised peripheral blood. In nucleotides, the CDR3 is TGTGCCAGCAGACAACAGTACTATGGCTACACCTTC. Translation: CASRQQYYGYTF.